The 6 T cell receptor beta chains below all came from one sample that was sequenced in a study of PD-1 blockade in classical Hodgkin lymphoma. The data were produced by immunoSEQ multiplex PCR, yet TCRdb's version contains in-frame clones alone and is incomplete. The table includes about 62,000 clones, around 89% detected once. All patients experienced relapse after autologous stem cell transplantation, and brentuximab vedotin exposure was variable. Sequenced here: peripheral blood mononuclear cells (PBMCs), sampled at baseline. The receptors originated from a human donor with classical Hodgkin lymphoma.

J is TRBJ1-2 and V is TRBV6-4; maybe TRBD1 (5 bases). Germline loops: CDR1 MRHNA, CDR2 SNTAGT. CDR3 size: 15 residues. The V gene lost 0 bases and the J gene lost 7 bases, with 15 bases spanning the gap. The CDR3 here is CASSDSGGEGSGYTF. The DNA of the CDR3 is TGTGCCAGCAGTGACTCTGGAGGGGAGGGAAGTGGCTACACCTTC.

This chain joins TRBV9 and TRBJ1-1, with 7 bases that match TRBD1. The CDR3 runs 15 residues. Germline V gene data show CDR1 as SGDLS and CDR2 as YYNGEE. The junction had 3 bases not matched to a gene; V was cut back by 0 bases and J by 1 base. The DNA of the CDR3 is TGTGCCAGCAGCGTAGGTCAGGGGGAGAACACTGAAGCTTTCTTT. Its protein product is CASSVGQGENTEAFF.

CDR3 coding DNA: TGCACCAGCAGCCCCGAACCAGACAGGGGGAGCGAGACCCAGTACTTC. Amino acid sequence: CTSSPEPDRGSETQYF. This sequence joins TRBV1 and TRBJ2-5; TRBD1, the D gene given by the table, was not confirmed from the DNA. TRBV1 is given as a pseudogene. The CDR3 is 16 residues long.

Here the CDR3 reads CASSVERDRDYEQYF. CDR3 coding DNA: TGTGCCAGCAGCGTAGAAAGGGACAGGGACTACGAGCAGTACTTC. The chain couples TRBV9 to TRBJ2-7; the match to TRBD1 covers 9 bases. J lost 3 bases, V lost 0 bases, and 4 bases had no gene match. Germline lookup yields CDR1 SGDLS and CDR2 YYNGEE. CDR3 length: 15 amino acids.

The J gene is TRBJ2-7, the V gene TRBV19; 7 bases map to TRBD1. Looked up from germline, CDR1 is LNHDA and CDR2 is SQIVND (reference sequence). This CDR3 spans 15 amino acids. Trimming cost V 6 bases and J 7 bases; bases outside gene matches: 15. This chain's CDR3 is CASSLMGQTLREQYF. The CDR3 coding sequence is TGTGCCAGTAGCCTAATGGGACAGACCCTTCGGGAGCAGTACTTC.

J is TRBJ2-7 and V is TRBV5-1; D unresolved. Germline-derived CDR1 and CDR2 are SGHRS and YFSETQ. Trimming removed 4 bases from V and 0 bases from J, with 14 bases in between. The CDR3 is 15 amino acids. CDR3 DNA: TGCGCCAGCAGCCTGGGTGGTGGTATCTCCTACGAGCAGTACTTC. Translated: CASSLGGGISYEQYF.